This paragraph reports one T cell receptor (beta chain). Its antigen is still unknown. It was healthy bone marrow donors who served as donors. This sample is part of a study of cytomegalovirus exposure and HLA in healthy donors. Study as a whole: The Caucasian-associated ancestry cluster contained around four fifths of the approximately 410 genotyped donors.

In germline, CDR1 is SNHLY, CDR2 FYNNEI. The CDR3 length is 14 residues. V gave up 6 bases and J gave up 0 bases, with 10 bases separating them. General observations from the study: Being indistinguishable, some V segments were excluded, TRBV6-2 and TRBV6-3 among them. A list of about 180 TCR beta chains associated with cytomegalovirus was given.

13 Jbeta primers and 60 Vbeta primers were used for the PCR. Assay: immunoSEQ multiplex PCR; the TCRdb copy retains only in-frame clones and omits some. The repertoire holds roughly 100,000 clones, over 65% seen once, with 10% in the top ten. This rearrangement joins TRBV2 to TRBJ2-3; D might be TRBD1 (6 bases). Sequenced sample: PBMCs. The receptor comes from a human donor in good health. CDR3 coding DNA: TGTGCCAGCAGGGACAGACCTAGCACAGATACGCAGTATTTT. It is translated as CASRDRPSTDTQYF.